Listed here are 10 T cell receptor beta chains from one sample, sequenced in a study of CD8 T cells in ankylosing spondylitis. TCRdb ran MiXCR on the 5' RACE reads and lists one entry per CDR3 protein. The data show about 340,000 distinct CDR3 sequences, roughly 15% seen once. Specimen: blood, either unsorted or a sorted T cell fraction (not recorded which). These receptors were collected from a male donor with ankylosing spondylitis or in good health (not recorded which).

This clonotype was found a few times. This rearrangement joins TRBV18 to TRBJ2-1; D is undetermined. Trimming removed 3 bases from V and 9 bases from J, with 12 bases in between. Germline CDR1 KGHSH, CDR2 LQKENI. CDR3 length equals 13 residues. The CDR3, as DNA: TGTGCCAGCTCACCTTCCCTGGACCTTGAGCAGTTCTTC. Its translation: CASSPSLDLEQFF.

This clonotype has a handful of counts. CDR3 loop: CASSTRSGTDTQYF. CDR3 DNA sequence: TGTGCCAGCAGTACCCGGTCAGGGACGGATACGCAGTATTTT. The chain links TRBV12-3 or TRBV12-4 to TRBJ2-3, with D perhaps matching TRBD1 or TRBD2 (5 bases each). The CDR3 loop spans 14 amino acids. Trimming pared 5 bases from V and 6 bases from J, leaving 15 bases between.

The V gene is TRBV4-1, the J gene TRBJ2-7; D may correspond to TRBD1 or TRBD2 (7 bases each). This CDR3 region has 15 residues. V lost 2 bases to trimming and J lost 2 bases, with 13 bases between them. Germline V lookup: CDR1 MGHRA, CDR2 YSYEKL. Here the CDR3 DNA reads TGCGCCAGCAGCCAAAACAGGGGAGGGCCCTACGAGCAGTACTTC. Translating it yields CASSQNRGGPYEQYF.

CDR3 residues: CASSWDNSGVDGQYF. The CDR3 nucleotides read TGTGCCAGCAGTTGGGATAACAGCGGGGTGGATGGGCAGTACTTC. The rearrangement links TRBV2 to TRBJ2-7; 7 positions agree with TRBD2. The CDR3 runs 15 residues. With 5 bases clipped from V and 9 bases from J, the junction kept 16 bases outside the gene matches. Germline lookup yields CDR1 SNHLY and CDR2 FYNNEI.

This clonotype has more than one count but fewer than ten. The V call is TRBV12-3 or TRBV12-4, the J call TRBJ1-2; D remains ambiguous. V was clipped by 4 bases and J by 6 bases, with 12 bases between them. CDR3 length equals 13 residues. CDR3 in DNA: TGTGCCAGCAGTTCGCCCCCGGTCGATGGCTACACCTTC. Translation gives CASSSPPVDGYTF.

The chain employs TRBV7-9 and TRBJ1-1, with 8 bases identical to TRBD1. The CDR3 sequence is 15 residues long. V shed 2 bases and J 0 bases; nucleotides not matched to a gene: 2. Germline lookup yields CDR1 SEHNR and CDR2 FQNEAQ (reference sequence). CDR3 sequence: CASSLWTGLNTEAFF. DNA of the CDR3: TGTGCCAGCAGCTTATGGACAGGGTTGAACACTGAAGCTTTCTTT.

In its sample, this clonotype was seen a few times. The V and J genes are TRBV20-1 and TRBJ2-5; D unclear. The CDR3 extends over 13 amino acids. The ends were cut back, 1 base at V and 5 bases at J, with 11 bases in the middle. Germline V lookup: CDR1 DFQATT, CDR2 SNEGSKA (reference sequence). The CDR3: CSARVALGETQYF. CDR3 nucleotides: TGCAGTGCTAGAGTGGCCCTCGGGGAGACCCAGTACTTC.

The V and J genes are TRBV6-1 and TRBJ1-6; D is possibly TRBD1 (6 bases). Germline V gene lookup returns CDR1 MNHNS and CDR2 SASEGT. V was trimmed by 6 bases and J by 5 bases, leaving 8 bases between them. The CDR3 is 13 amino acids. CDR3 DNA: TGTGCCAGCAGGGGGGCCGATAATTCACCCCTCCACTTT. Translating gives CASRGADNSPLHF.

This clonotype was counted only a few times. The rearrangement joins TRBV12-3 or TRBV12-4 to TRBJ2-6; D perhaps matches TRBD2 (5 bases). V lost 1 base and J 0 bases, leaving 10 bases between the germline ends. This CDR3 has 17 amino acids. In DNA form, the CDR3 reads TGTGCCAGCAGTTTAGGTACGGGGTTCTCTGGGGCCAACGTCCTGACTTTC. Its translation is CASSLGTGFSGANVLTF.

This clonotype was seen a handful of times. This rearrangement joins TRBV6-4 to TRBJ2-3, with D possibly matching TRBD2 (5 bases). Trimming pared 11 bases from V and 2 bases from J, leaving 20 bases between. The CDR3 spans 15 residues. Germline loops: CDR1 MRHNA, CDR2 SNTAGT. The CDR3 loop reads CAVEGLLLFTDTQYF. CDR3 sequence (DNA): TGTGCCGTAGAAGGACTTCTCCTTTTCACAGATACGCAGTATTTT.